Listed below are T cell receptor beta chains from one sample, sequenced in a study of shared clonotypes between healthy human individuals. Profiled with immunoSEQ multiplex PCR; TCRdb holds only in-frame clones, not every one. The sample consists of 760,000 or so clones, 95% to 97% of them appearing once. The sequencing input was naive CD8+ T cells sorted from blood. The receptor source for this set is a man younger than 40 in good health. Each CDR3 is given with its conserved first and last residue. A D gene is named only where the DNA matches it firmly. Clone size, where shown, is once, few, many, or a class for clones that have expanded.

.	TRBJ2-2	once	TRBV7-9	TGTGCCAGCCAGGTTGGCGGGGAGCTGTTTTTT	CASQVGGELFF
TRBD1	TRBJ2-7	.	TRBV6-1	TGTGCCAGCAGTCGATGGTGGACAGGAGATTACGAGCAGTACTTC	CASSRWWTGDYEQYF
.	TRBJ2-3	.	TRBV27	TGTGCCAGCAGCCGGACCGCAACTAGCACAGATACGCAGTATTTT	CASSRTATSTDTQYF
.	TRBJ2-7	.	TRBV10-3	TGTGCCATCAGTGAGTCCCCGACAGTGTACGAGCAGTACTTC	CAISESPTVYEQYF
TRBD2	TRBJ2-7	.	TRBV11-2	TGTGCCAGCAGCCCTGGGACTACCTACGAGCAGTACTTC	CASSPGTTYEQYF
.	TRBJ1-1	.	TRBV27	TGTGCCAGCAGTTTGGAACAGGGGAACACTGAAGCTTTCTTT	CASSLEQGNTEAFF
.	TRBJ2-7	.	TRBV28	TGTGCCAGCGGGTCCTACGAGCAGTACTTC	CASGSYEQYF
.	TRBJ2-3	.	TRBV10-3	TGTGCCATCAGTGGCCGGGACTTTCCAACGCAGTATTTT	CAISGRDFPTQYF
TRBD1	TRBJ2-2	.	TRBV7-9	TGTGCCAGCAGCCCTGGGACAGGGGAAGTATTCACCGGGGAGCTGTTTTTT	CASSPGTGEVFTGELFF
TRBD1	TRBJ1-2	once	TRBV7-8	TGTGCCAGCAGCTTATGGGGTTCGGGACAGGGGGCCCATAACTATGGCTACACCTTC	CASSLWGSGQGAHNYGYTF
.	TRBJ1-2	few	TRBV29-1	TGCAGCGTTGTAACCAGATCCAACTATGGCTACACCTTC	CSVVTRSNYGYTF
TRBD2	TRBJ2-7	.	TRBV10-3	TGTGCCATCAGTAGCGGGAGTAATTCCTACGAGCAGTACTTC	CAISSGSNSYEQYF
.	TRBJ2-1	.	TRBV9	TGTGCCAGCAGCGAGTGGAGTTCGTACTCCTACAATGAGCAGTTCTTC	CASSEWSSYSYNEQFF
.	TRBJ2-7	.	TRBV7-6	TGTGCCAGCAGCTTAGCCGCCTCCTACGAGCAGTACTTC	CASSLAASYEQYF
TRBD2	TRBJ2-2	once	TRBV2	TGTGCCAGCAGTGAACCGACGACTAGCGGGGGACCCACCGGGGAGCTGTTTTTT	CASSEPTTSGGPTGELFF
.	TRBJ2-2	.	TRBV11-2	TGTGCCAGCAGCGGGTTGAACACCGGGGAGCTGTTTTTT	CASSGLNTGELFF
.	TRBJ2-1	.	TRBV23-1	TGCGCCCCAAGGAGGAAGCAGAGGGGCAACAATGAGCAGTTCTTC	CAPRRKQRGNNEQFF
TRBD2	TRBJ2-1	.	TRBV11-2	TGTGCCAGCAGCTTGAGCGGGAGCCTCACCTACAATGAGCAGTTCTTC	CASSLSGSLTYNEQFF
.	TRBJ1-2	.	TRBV11-2	TGTGCCAGCAGCTACAACTCAGGGAGCTATGGCTACACCTTC	CASSYNSGSYGYTF
TRBD1	TRBJ1-2	.	TRBV9	TGTGCCAGCGGACAGGGCTATGGCTACACCTTC	CASGQGYGYTF
.	TRBJ2-7	.	TRBV11-2	TGTGCCAGCAGCTTAGATCAGAGCGAGCAGTACTTC	CASSLDQSEQYF
.	TRBJ2-1	.	TRBV21-1	TGTGCCAGCAGCGGGAGGGAAACCTACAATGAGCAGTTCTTC	CASSGRETYNEQFF
.	TRBJ2-5	.	TRBV29-1	TGCAGCGCTCCCAGATGGGAGACCCAGTACTTC	CSAPRWETQYF
.	TRBJ2-7	.	TRBV15	TGTGCCACCAGCAGAGAGGCCAGGGAATCCTACGAGCAGTACTTC	CATSREARESYEQYF
TRBD2	TRBJ2-3	.	TRBV19	TGTGCCAGTACCCCAAGCCTTATGACTAGCGGGAGGACAGATACGCAGTATTTT	CASTPSLMTSGRTDTQYF
.	TRBJ2-7	.	TRBV28	TGTGCCAGCAGCTTGGTCTACGAGCAGTACTTC	CASSLVYEQYF
.	TRBJ2-3	once	TRBV9	TGTGCCAGCAGCGAAGGGCAGGGGATCACAGATACGCAGTATTTT	CASSEGQGITDTQYF
TRBD1	TRBJ2-3	.	TRBV7-9	TGTGCCAGCAGCCCTACAGGGGCAGATACGCAGTATTTT	CASSPTGADTQYF
.	TRBJ2-5	once	TRBV27	TGTGCCAGCAGCCCCTACGACTTTTGGGAGACCCAGTACTTC	CASSPYDFWETQYF
TRBD2	TRBJ2-3	.	TRBV9	TGTGCCAGCAGCGACCGACTAGCGGGAGACGCAGATACGCAGTATTTT	CASSDRLAGDADTQYF
TRBD2	TRBJ2-1	.	TRBV11-2	TGTGCCAGCAGCCCAGACCCTTCTAGCGGGACCTCCTACAATGAGCAGTTCTTC	CASSPDPSSGTSYNEQFF
TRBD1	TRBJ2-1	.	TRBV6-5	TGTGCCAGCAGCTTGGACAGGATTCTTCACAATGAGCAGTTCTTC	CASSLDRILHNEQFF
.	TRBJ2-7	.	TRBV13	TGTGCCAGCAGCGAGAATCTTCAACCGAAGTACGAGCAGTACTTC	CASSENLQPKYEQYF
TRBD1	TRBJ2-7	.	TRBV5-4	TGTGCCAGCAGCTCACTCCCGGGACAGGGCTACGAGCAGTACTTC	CASSSLPGQGYEQYF
.	TRBJ2-7	.	TRBV27	TGTGCCAGCAGTTTGGCTAGCGTCAGGTACGAGCAGTACTTC	CASSLASVRYEQYF
TRBD1	TRBJ2-1	.	TRBV7-6	TGTGCCAGCAGCCCGCCCCCCGACAGGGGGGTCGATGAGCAGTTCTTC	CASSPPPDRGVDEQFF
.	TRBJ1-2	.	TRBV29-1	TGCAGCGGCCAGGACGGTTCCTATGGCTACACCTTC	CSGQDGSYGYTF